The 20 T cell receptor beta chains below come from one sample, sequenced in a study of identical twins. MiXCR, applied by TCRdb to the 5' RACE reads, yields one record per CDR3 protein. The data hold 500,000 to 550,000 distinct CDR3 sequences, with around 20% observed a single time. This same sample was also part of a study on T cells expressing NK-cell markers.

The sample consisted of CD4+ T cells sorted from blood. Receptors were obtained from a woman aged 18-35 years in good health.

The rearrangement joins TRBV10-3 to TRBJ2-1; 8 bases agree with TRBD1. The CDR3 loop spans 12 amino acids. V dropped 9 bases and J dropped 6; count of bases not matched to a gene: 4. CDR1 and CDR2 (germline): ENHRY, SYGVKD. The CDR3 here is CAIGTGSNEQFF. In DNA, the CDR3 is TGTGCCATAGGGACAGGCTCCAATGAGCAGTTCTTC.

This clonotype was counted a few times. The chain joins TRBV11-1 to TRBJ2-2; a possible D gene is TRBD2 (8 bases). The CDR3 sequence is 19 residues long. Germline V gene data show CDR1 as SGHAT and CDR2 as FQDESV (reference sequence). V shed 8 bases and J shed 4 bases, with 29 bases lying between them. The CDR3 region has the DNA TGTGCCAGCTGTCCGGTCCTGGGGACAGCGGGGGTACGCACCGGGGAGCTGTTTTTT. Translation: CASCPVLGTAGVRTGELFF.

This clonotype occurred many times. The V and J genes are TRBV12-3 or TRBV12-4 and TRBJ1-1; possible D gene TRBD1, 5 bases. This CDR3 region has 14 residues. Trimming pared 5 bases from V and 1 base from J, leaving 11 bases between. CDR3 amino acids: CASSHGTANTEAFF. The CDR3 coding sequence is TGTGCCAGCAGTCACGGGACGGCGAACACTGAAGCTTTCTTT.

At least ten counts were recorded for this clonotype. The chain employs TRBV11-1 and TRBJ1-1; D gene ambiguous. CDR3 length equals 14 residues. The V end lost 2 bases, the J end lost 0 bases, and 7 bases lay between the germline ends. Germline V CDR1 and CDR2: SGHAT, FQDESV (reference sequence). The CDR3 protein is CASSLNRMNTEAFF. Here the CDR3 DNA reads TGTGCCAGCAGCTTAAATAGGATGAACACTGAAGCTTTCTTT.

This chain links TRBV7-9 with TRBJ1-1; D unclear. The CDR3 covers 16 residues. Trimming shortened V by 5 bases and J by 4 bases, and 20 bases separated the two germline ends. CDR1 SEHNR and CDR2 FQNEAQ come from the germline V gene (reference sequence). In DNA, the CDR3 is TGTGCCAGCAGCAAACTGGTTGGGGATATGACCACTGAAGCTTTCTTT. As protein: CASSKLVGDMTTEAFF.

A few counts support this clonotype. The genes are TRBV20-1 and TRBJ1-1; no clear D gene. Trimming cost V 2 bases and J 8 bases, with 3 bases left between them. From germline, CDR1 is DFQATT and CDR2 SNEGSKA (reference sequence). The CDR3 totals 9 residues. CDR3 DNA: TGCAGTGCTAGACAGGAAGCTTTCTTT. It specifies CSARQEAFF.

This chain uses TRBV20-1 with TRBJ2-3; D might be TRBD2 (6 bases). The CDR3 runs to 12 residues. With 6 bases removed from V and 4 bases from J, the gap between germline ends came to 11 bases. The germline gives CDR1 DFQATT, CDR2 SNEGSKA (reference sequence). The CDR3 is CSAARLADTQYF. CDR3 bases: TGCAGTGCCGCCCGACTAGCAGATACGCAGTATTTT.

The V and J genes are TRBV6-5 and TRBJ2-3; D is undetermined. This CDR3 contains 17 residues. The ends were cut back, 1 base at V and 2 bases at J, with 16 bases in the middle. From germline, CDR1 is MNHEY and CDR2 SVGAGI. CDR3: CASSYLGASKNTDTQYF. DNA for the CDR3: TGTGCCAGCAGTTACTTGGGTGCCAGCAAGAACACAGATACGCAGTATTTT.

The chain joins TRBV12-3 or TRBV12-4 to TRBJ2-7; 10 bases agree with TRBD2. The length of the CDR3 is 16 residues. The J segment lost 4 bases and the V segment lost 7 bases, leaving 13 bases of the junction unmatched. CDR3 DNA: TGTGCCAGCACCACCTCGTCGTTAGCGGGAGGATACGAGCAGTACTTC. Amino acid sequence: CASTTSSLAGGYEQYF.

The rearrangement links TRBV2 to TRBJ2-3, with 8 bases that match TRBD1. The V gene end was trimmed by 6 bases and the J gene end by 10 bases; junction bases not matched to a gene: 6. This CDR3 is 12 amino acids long. Germline V gene data show CDR1 as SNHLY and CDR2 as FYNNEI. CDR3 sequence reads: CASSYGQGAQYF. The CDR3 nucleotides read TGTGCCAGCAGCTACGGACAGGGAGCGCAGTATTTT.

This clonotype was counted once. This chain uses TRBV10-3 with TRBJ2-3; the D gene could be TRBD1 or TRBD2 (6 bases each). Between the trimmed V and J ends, which lost 10 bases and 4 bases, there was a span of 18 bases. Germline CDR1 is ENHRY and CDR2 is SYGVKD. This CDR3 is 14 amino acids long. The CDR3 sequence: CATRPGGQADTQYF. The CDR3 DNA reads TGTGCCACCAGGCCCGGGGGCCAAGCAGATACGCAGTATTTT.

The J gene is TRBJ1-6, the V gene TRBV15; 11 bases match TRBD1. After removal of 5 bases from V and 9 bases from J, the junction contained 3 bases not matched to a gene. CDR1 is LNHNV and CDR2 is YYDKDF in the germline V gene (reference sequence). The CDR3 covers 14 residues. This CDR3 reads CATSWDRGSSPLHF. As DNA, the CDR3 is TGTGCCACCAGCTGGGACAGGGGGTCTTCACCCCTCCACTTT.

V is TRBV11-2 and J is TRBJ1-5; no firm D call. Trimming removed 10 bases at V and 3 bases at J, with 13 bases between. Germline-derived CDR1 and CDR2 are SGHAT and FQNNGV. The CDR3 loop spans 13 amino acids. CDR3 coding DNA: TGTGCCACTGAGCGGGGTTTCAATCAGCCCCAGCATTTT. Translated, it gives CATERGFNQPQHF.

This clonotype was counted between two and nine times. This chain joins TRBV10-3 and TRBJ2-7; 7 bases are shared with TRBD2. Looked up from germline, CDR1 is ENHRY and CDR2 is SYGVKD. The CDR3 is 15 amino acids. With V trimmed by 3 bases and J by 6 bases, 11 bases remained unmatched. The CDR3 DNA follows: TGTGCCATCAGTGATGCGCGTGATCGGGAGGCCGAGCAGTACTTC. Residues: CAISDARDREAEQYF.

This clonotype was seen a few times. The rearrangement joins TRBV5-6 to TRBJ2-3, with a weak D call TRBD1 (6 bases). CDR3 length: 16 amino acids. The ends were cut back, 4 bases at V and 3 bases at J, with 18 bases in the middle. The germline V gene encodes CDR1 SGHDT and CDR2 YYEEEE. The CDR3: CASSNRVGAVTDTQYF. CDR3 bases: TGTGCCAGCAGCAACCGCGTGGGGGCTGTGACAGATACGCAGTATTTT.

This clonotype has a handful of counts. V is TRBV29-1 and J is TRBJ2-1; 8 bases fit TRBD2. From germline, CDR1 is SQVTM and CDR2 ANQGSEA. The CDR3 is 13 residues long. The trim removed 6 bases at V and 4 bases at J, leaving 5 bases unmatched. The CDR3: CSVLLAAYNEQFF. DNA for the CDR3: TGCAGCGTGCTACTAGCGGCATACAATGAGCAGTTCTTC.

This clonotype was seen more than once but under ten times. The V gene is TRBV19, the J gene TRBJ2-1; TRBD2 aligns across 14 bases. CDR1 and CDR2 from the germline V gene are LNHDA and SQIVND (reference sequence). Trimming took 3 bases from V and 5 from J; bases not matched to a gene: 0. CDR3 length equals 15 residues. The CDR3 DNA follows: TGTGCCAGTAGTATGGGACTAGCGGGGGACAATGAGCAGTTCTTC. Its protein product is CASSMGLAGDNEQFF.

This clonotype was observed a handful of times. J is TRBJ2-1 and V is TRBV20-1, with 7 bases identical to TRBD1. CDR3 length equals 13 residues. Germline lookup yields CDR1 DFQATT and CDR2 SNEGSKA (reference sequence). Losses at the gene ends were 6 bases for V and 8 bases for J; bases not matched to a gene: 10. Here the CDR3 DNA reads TGCAGTGCCCTCAGGGGGTATTCCTATGAGCAGTTCTTC. The encoded protein is CSALRGYSYEQFF.

This clonotype was seen only a few times. The V and J genes are TRBV6-1 and TRBJ2-4; a weak D match, TRBD1 (6 bases). Germline V CDR1 and CDR2: MNHNS, SASEGT. V was cut by 4 bases and J by 1 base, with 11 bases left in between. The CDR3 is 15 amino acids. This CDR3 reads CASSAGDFAKNIQYF. The CDR3 bases are TGTGCCAGCAGTGCAGGGGATTTCGCCAAAAACATTCAGTACTTC.

This clonotype was seen a handful of times. The rearrangement links TRBV7-3 to TRBJ2-3; D is unclear. CDR3 size: 12 residues. Germline V lookup: CDR1 SGHTA, CDR2 FQGTGA. Trimming stripped 6 bases from V and 3 bases from J, with 7 bases between. The CDR3 sequence: CASSGVTDTQYF. Written as DNA, the CDR3 is TGTGCCAGCAGTGGCGTTACAGATACGCAGTATTTT. Drawing the rest from reference TRBV7-3 and TRBJ2-3, the complete variable domain is GAGVSQTPSNKVTEKGKYVELRCDPISGHTALYWYRQSLGQGPEFLIYFQGTGAADDSGLPNDRFFAVRPEGSVSTLKIQRTERGDSAVYLCASSGVTDTQYFGPGTRLTVL.